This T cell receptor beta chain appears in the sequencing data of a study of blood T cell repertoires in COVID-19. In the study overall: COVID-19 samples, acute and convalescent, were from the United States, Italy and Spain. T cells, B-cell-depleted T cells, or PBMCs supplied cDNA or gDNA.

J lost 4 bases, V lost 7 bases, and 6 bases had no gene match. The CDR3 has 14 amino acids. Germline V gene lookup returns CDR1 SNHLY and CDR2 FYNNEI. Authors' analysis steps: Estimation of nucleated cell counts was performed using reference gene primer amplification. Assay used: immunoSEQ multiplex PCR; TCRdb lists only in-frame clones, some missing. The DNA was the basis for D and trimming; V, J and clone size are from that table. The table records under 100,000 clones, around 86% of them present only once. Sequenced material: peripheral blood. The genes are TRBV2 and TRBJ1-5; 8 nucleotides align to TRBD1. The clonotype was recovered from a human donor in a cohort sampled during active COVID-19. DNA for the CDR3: TGTGCCAGCACCTCGGACAGGGTGAATCAGCCCCAGCATTTT. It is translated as CASTSDRVNQPQHF.